The clone carrying this T cell receptor (beta chain) was recorded a few times. This sample is part of a study of blood T cell repertoires in COVID-19. Study-wide background: Sites in the United States, Italy and Spain provided acute and convalescent COVID-19 samples.

Original processing notes: Reference gene primer amplification in the assay estimated nucleated cell counts. Here immunoSEQ multiplex PCR was the method, and the copy in TCRdb shows in-frame clones only, minus some. The V and J calls and the clone size are those of that table, but D and trimming were determined from the DNA. The sample yields 130,000 to 150,000 clones, around four fifths seen once. V was pared by 3 bases and J by 1 base, with 7 bases of the junction left unmatched. Germline CDR1 and CDR2: LGHNA and YSLEER. The CDR3 extends over 16 amino acids. The sequence was obtained from a human donor in a cohort sampled during active COVID-19. Sequencing was carried out using peripheral blood. The chain uses TRBV4-3 and TRBJ1-2, with 8 bases that match TRBD1. The CDR3 coding sequence is TGCGCCAGCAGCCATCTGGAGACAGGGGTTAACTATGGCTACACCTTC. Translating it yields CASSHLETGVNYGYTF.